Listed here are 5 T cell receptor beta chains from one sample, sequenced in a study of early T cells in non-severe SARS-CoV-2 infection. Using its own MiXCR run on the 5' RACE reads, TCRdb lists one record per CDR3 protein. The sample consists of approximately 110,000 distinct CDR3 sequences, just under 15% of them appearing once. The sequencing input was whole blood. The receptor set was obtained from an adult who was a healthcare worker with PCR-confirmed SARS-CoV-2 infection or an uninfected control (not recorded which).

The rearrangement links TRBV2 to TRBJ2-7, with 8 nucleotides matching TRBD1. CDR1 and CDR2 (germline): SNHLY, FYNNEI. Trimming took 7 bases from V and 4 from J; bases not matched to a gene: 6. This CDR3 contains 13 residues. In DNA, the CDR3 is TGTGCCAGCACTCGGGACAGGACATACGAGCAGTACTTC. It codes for CASTRDRTYEQYF.

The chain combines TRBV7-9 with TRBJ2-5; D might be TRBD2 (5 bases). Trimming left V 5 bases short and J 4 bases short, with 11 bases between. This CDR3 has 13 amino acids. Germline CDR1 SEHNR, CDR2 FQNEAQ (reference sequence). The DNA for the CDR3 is TGTGCCAGCAGCATTAACCGGGGAGAGACCCAGTACTTC. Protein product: CASSINRGETQYF.

The DNA for the CDR3 is TGCGCCAGCAGTGAGGGGGCTGGAAGAGATACGCAGTATTTT. The encoded protein is CASSEGAGRDTQYF. This chain uses TRBV10-1 with TRBJ2-3, with D possibly matching TRBD1 (5 bases). Per the germline V gene, CDR1 is WNHNN and CDR2 is SYGVQD (reference sequence). The V and J ends lost 2 bases and 5 bases respectively, with 11 bases between them. The CDR3 contains 14 residues.

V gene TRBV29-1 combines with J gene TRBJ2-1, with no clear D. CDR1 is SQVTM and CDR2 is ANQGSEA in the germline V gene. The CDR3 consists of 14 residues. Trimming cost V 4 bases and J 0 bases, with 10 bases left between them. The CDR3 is CSVGAAISYNEQFF. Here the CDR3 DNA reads TGCAGCGTTGGGGCAGCGATCTCCTACAATGAGCAGTTCTTC.

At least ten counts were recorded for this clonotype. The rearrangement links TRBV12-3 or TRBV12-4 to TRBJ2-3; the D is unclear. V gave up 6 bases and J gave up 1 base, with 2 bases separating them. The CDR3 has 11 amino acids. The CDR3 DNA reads TGTGCCAGCAGCCGCACAGATACGCAGTATTTT. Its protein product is CASSRTDTQYF.